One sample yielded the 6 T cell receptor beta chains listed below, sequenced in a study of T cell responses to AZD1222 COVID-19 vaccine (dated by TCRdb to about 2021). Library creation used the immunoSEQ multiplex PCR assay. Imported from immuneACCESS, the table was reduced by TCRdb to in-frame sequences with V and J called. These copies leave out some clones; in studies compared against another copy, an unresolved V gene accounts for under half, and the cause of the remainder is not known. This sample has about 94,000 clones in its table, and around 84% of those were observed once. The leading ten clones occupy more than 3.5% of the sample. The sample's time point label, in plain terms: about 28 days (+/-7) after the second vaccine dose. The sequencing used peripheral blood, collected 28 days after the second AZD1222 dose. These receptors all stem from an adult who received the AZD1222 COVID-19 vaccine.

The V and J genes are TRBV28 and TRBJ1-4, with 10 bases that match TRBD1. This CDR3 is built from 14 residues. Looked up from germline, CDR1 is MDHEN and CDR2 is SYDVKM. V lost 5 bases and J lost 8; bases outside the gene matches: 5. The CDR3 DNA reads TGTGCCAGCAGTCCCGGGACAGGGGCCGAAAAACTGTTTTTT. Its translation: CASSPGTGAEKLFF.

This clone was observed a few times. CDR3 DNA sequence: TGTGCCAGCACAATAACTAGCGGGACCTCCGAGCAGTACTTC. This encodes CASTITSGTSEQYF. The gene calls are TRBV11-2 and TRBJ2-7; TRBD2 matches 10 bases. The J segment lost 6 bases and the V segment lost 7 bases, leaving 9 bases of the junction unmatched. The CDR3 contains 14 residues. The germline CDR1 and CDR2 sequences are SGHAT and FQNNGV.

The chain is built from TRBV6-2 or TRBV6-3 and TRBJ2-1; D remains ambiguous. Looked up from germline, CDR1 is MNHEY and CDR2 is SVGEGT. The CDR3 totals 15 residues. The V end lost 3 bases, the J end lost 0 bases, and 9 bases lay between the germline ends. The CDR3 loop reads CASSYRGNSYNEQFF. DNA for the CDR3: TGTGCCAGCAGTTATCGTGGGAACTCCTACAATGAGCAGTTCTTC.

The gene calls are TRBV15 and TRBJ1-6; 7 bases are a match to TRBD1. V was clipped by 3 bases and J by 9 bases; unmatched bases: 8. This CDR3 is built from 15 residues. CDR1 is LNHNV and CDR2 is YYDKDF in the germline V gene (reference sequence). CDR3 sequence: CATSRSRQGFSPLHF. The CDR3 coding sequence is TGTGCCACCAGCAGGAGTCGACAGGGCTTTTCACCCCTCCACTTT.

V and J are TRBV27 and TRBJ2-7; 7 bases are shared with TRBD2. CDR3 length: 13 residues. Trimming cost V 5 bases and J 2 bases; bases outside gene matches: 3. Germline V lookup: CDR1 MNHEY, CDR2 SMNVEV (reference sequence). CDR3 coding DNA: TGTGCCAGCAGTGGTGCGGGGGCCTACGAGCAGTACTTC. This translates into CASSGAGAYEQYF.

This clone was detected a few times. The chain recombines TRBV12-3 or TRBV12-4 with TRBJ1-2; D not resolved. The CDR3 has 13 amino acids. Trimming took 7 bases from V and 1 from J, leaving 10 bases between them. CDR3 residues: CASNLGYNYGYTF. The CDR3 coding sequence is TGTGCCAGCAATCTAGGGTATAACTATGGCTACACCTTC.